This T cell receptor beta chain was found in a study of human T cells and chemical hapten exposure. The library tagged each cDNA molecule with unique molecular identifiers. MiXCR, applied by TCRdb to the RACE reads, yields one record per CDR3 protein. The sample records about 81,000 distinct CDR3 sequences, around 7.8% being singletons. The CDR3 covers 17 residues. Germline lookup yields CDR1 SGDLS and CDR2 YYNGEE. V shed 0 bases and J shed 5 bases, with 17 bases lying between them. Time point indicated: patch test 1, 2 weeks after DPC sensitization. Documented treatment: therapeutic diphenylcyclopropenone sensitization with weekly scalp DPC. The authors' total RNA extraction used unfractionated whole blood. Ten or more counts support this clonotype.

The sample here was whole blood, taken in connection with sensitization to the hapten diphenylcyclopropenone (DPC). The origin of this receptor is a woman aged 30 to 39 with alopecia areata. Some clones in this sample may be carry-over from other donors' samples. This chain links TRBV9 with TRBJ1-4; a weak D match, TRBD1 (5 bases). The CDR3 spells CASSVANGEGPNEKLFF. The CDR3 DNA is TGTGCCAGCAGCGTAGCTAACGGGGAGGGGCCAAATGAAAAACTGTTTTTT.